This record concerns one T cell receptor (beta chain) sequence. The target antigen is unknown. This specimen belongs to a study of T cell repertoires in cytomegalovirus infection. As for the study in general: It can be stated that public TCR beta signatures indicated CMV infection as well as a matching HLA type.

This CDR3 has 16 residues. CDR1 is SNHLY and CDR2 is FYNNEI in the germline V gene. The V and J ends lost 3 bases and 6 bases respectively, with 17 bases between them. MiXCR, run by TCRdb on the reads, gives a single entry per CDR3 protein. There are around 190,000 distinct CDR3 sequences in the sample; over 13% occur only once, and roughly a quarter lies in the top ten. Broader study findings: Within the response measured ex vivo, HLA-C-restricted CMV-specific TCR beta clonotypes were dominant. Totalled public TCR beta family frequency picked out people who carried CMV plus the relevant HLA.

Sequencing input: PBMCs. The chain carries TRBV2 and TRBJ1-4, with D perhaps matching TRBD1 (6 bases). The sequence derives from a human donor in good health (CMV status not recorded). Some clones in this sample may be carry-over from other donors' samples. CDR3 nucleotide sequence: TGTGCCAGCAGTGAGGCCCCCCGGGACATCGATGAAAAACTGTTTTTT. Its translation is CASSEAPRDIDEKLFF.